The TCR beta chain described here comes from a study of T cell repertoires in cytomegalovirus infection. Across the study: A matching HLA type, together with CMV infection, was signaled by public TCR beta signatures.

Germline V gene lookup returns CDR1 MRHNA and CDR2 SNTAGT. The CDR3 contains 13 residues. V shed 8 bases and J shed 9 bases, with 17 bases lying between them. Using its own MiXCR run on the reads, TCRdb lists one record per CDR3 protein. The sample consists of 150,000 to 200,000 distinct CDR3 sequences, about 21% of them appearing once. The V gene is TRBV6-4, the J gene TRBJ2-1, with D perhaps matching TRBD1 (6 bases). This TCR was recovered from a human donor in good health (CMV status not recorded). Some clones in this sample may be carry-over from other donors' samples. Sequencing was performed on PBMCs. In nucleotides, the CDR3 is TGTGCCAGCGCAGGAACAGGGTTTGGTGAGCAGTTCTTC. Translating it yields CASAGTGFGEQFF.